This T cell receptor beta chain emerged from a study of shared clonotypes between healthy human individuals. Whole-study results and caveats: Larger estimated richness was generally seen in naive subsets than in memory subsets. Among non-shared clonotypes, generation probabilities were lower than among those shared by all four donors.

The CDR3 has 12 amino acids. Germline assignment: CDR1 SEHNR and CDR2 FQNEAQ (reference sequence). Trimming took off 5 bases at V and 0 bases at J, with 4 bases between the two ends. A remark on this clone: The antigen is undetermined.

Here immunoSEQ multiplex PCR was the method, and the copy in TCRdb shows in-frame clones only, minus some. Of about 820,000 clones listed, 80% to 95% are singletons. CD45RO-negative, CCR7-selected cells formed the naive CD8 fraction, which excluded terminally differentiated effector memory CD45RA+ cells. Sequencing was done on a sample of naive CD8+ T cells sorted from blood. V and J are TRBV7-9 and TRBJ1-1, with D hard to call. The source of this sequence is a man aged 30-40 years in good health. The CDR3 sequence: CASSPLNTEAFF. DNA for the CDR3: TGTGCCAGCAGCCCATTGAACACTGAAGCTTTCTTT.